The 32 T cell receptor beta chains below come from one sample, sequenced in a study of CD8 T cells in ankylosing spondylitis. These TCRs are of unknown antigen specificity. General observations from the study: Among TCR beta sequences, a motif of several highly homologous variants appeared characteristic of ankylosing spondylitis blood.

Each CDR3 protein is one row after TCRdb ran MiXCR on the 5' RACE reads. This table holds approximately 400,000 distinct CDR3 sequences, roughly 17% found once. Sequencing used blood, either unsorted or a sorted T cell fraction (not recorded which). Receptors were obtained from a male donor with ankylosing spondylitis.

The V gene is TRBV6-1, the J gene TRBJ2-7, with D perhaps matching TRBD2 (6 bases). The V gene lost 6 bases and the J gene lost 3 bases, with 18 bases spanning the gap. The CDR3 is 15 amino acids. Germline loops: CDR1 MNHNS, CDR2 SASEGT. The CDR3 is CASRVTASGVYEQYF. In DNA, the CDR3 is TGTGCCAGCAGAGTTACCGCTTCGGGGGTCTACGAGCAGTACTTC.

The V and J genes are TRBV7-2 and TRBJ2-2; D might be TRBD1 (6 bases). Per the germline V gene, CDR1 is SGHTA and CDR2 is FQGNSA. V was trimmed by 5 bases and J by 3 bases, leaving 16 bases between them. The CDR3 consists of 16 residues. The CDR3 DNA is TGTGCCAGCAGCCTAAAACAGGGTTGGGACACCGGGGAGCTGTTTTTT. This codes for CASSLKQGWDTGELFF.

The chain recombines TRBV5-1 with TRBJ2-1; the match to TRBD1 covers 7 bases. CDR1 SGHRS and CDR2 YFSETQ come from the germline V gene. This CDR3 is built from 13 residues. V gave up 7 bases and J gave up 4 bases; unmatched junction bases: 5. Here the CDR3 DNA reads TGCGCCAGCGGGACAGCGACTTACAATGAGCAGTTCTTC. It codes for CASGTATYNEQFF.

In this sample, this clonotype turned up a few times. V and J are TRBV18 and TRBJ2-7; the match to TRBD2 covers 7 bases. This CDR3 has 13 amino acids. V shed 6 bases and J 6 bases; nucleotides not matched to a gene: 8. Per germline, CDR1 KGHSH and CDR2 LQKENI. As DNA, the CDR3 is TGTGCCAGCTCGACCAACCGCGGGGGCGAGCAGTACTTC. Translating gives CASSTNRGGEQYF. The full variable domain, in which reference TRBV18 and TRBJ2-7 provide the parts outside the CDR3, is NAGVMQNPRHLVRRRGQEARLRCSPMKGHSHVYWYRQLPEEGLKFMVYLQKENIIDESGMPKERFSAEFPKEGPSILRIQQVVRGDSAAYFCASSTNRGGEQYFGPGTRLTVT.

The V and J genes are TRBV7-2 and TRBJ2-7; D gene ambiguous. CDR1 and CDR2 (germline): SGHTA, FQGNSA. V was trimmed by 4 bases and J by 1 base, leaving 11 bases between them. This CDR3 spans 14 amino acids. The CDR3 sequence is CASSSVGMSYEQYF. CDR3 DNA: TGTGCCAGCAGCTCCGTCGGCATGTCCTACGAGCAGTACTTC.

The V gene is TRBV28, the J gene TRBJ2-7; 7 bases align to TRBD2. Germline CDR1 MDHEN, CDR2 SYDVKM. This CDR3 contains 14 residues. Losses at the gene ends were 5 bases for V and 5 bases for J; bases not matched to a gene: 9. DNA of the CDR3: TGTGCCAGCAGTCGCAGGCGGGGAGGGGACGAGCAGTACTTC. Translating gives CASSRRRGGDEQYF. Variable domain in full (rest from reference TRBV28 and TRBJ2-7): DVKVTQSSRYLVKRTGEKVFLECVQDMDHENMFWYRQDPGLGLRLIYFSYDVKMKEKGDIPEGYSVSREKKERFSLILESASTNQTSMYLCASSRRRGGDEQYFGPGTRLTVT.

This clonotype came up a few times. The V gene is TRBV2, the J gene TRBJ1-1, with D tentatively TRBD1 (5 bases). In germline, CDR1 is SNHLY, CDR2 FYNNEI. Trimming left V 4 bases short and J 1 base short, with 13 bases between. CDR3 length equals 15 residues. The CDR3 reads CASSVLGRQNTEAFF. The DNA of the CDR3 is TGTGCCAGCAGTGTTTTGGGACGTCAGAACACTGAAGCTTTCTTT.

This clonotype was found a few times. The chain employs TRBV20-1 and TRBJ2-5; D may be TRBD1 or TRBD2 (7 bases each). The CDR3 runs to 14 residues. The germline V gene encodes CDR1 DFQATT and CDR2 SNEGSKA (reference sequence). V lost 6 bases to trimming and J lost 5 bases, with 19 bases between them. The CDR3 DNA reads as TGCAGTGCCATCAGGGGGGCCGGGGGGGAGACCCAGTACTTC. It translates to CSAIRGAGGETQYF.

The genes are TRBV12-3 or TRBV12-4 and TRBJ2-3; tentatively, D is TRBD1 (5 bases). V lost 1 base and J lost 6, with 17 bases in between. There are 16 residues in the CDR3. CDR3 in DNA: TGTGCCAGCAGTTTAGGTCAGGGAACCCCAGGGGATACGCAGTATTTT. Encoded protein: CASSLGQGTPGDTQYF.

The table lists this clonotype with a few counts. DNA for the CDR3: TGTGCCAGCAGCCTATCCGTGACAGCTGGAAACACCATATATTTT. It specifies CASSLSVTAGNTIYF. This chain links TRBV7-2 with TRBJ1-3, with D perhaps TRBD1 (5 bases). The CDR3 has 15 residues. The germline V gene has CDR1 SGHTA and CDR2 FQGNSA. V dropped 5 bases and J dropped 2 bases, with 13 bases sitting between them.

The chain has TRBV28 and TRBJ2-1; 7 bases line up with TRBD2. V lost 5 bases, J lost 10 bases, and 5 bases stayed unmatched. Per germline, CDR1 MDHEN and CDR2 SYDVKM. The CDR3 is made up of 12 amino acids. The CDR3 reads CASSTTSREQFF. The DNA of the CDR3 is TGTGCCAGCAGTACGACTAGCCGGGAGCAGTTCTTC.

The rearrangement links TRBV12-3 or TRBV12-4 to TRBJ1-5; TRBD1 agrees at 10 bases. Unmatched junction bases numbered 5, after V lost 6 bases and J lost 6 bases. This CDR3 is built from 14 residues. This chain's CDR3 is CASSPTGGVQPQHF. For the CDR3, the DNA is TGTGCCAGCAGCCCGACAGGGGGCGTTCAGCCCCAGCATTTT.

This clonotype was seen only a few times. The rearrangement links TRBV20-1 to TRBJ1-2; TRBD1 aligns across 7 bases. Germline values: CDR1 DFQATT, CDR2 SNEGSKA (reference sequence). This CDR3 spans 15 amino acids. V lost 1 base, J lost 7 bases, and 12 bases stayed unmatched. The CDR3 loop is CSARGSDRMVAGYTF. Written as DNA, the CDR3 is TGCAGTGCTAGAGGATCGGACAGGATGGTTGCTGGCTACACCTTC.

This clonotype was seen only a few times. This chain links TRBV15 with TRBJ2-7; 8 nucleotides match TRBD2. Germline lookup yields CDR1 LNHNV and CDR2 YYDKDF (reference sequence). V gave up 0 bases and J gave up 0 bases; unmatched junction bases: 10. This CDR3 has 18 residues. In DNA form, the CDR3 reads TGTGCCACCAGCAGAGATCGATACGGGGCGGGAGGCTCCTACGAGCAGTACTTC. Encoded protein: CATSRDRYGAGGSYEQYF.

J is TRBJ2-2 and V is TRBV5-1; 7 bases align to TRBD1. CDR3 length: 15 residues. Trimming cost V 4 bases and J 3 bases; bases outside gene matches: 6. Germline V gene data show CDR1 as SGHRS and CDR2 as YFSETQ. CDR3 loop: CASSIRTGDTGELFF. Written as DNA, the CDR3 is TGCGCCAGCAGCATCCGGACAGGCGACACCGGGGAGCTGTTTTTT.

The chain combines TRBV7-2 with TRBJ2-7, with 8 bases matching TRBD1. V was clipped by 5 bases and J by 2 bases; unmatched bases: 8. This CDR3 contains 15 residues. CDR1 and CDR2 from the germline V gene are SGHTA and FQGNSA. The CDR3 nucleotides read TGTGCCAGCAGCCAGGCGACAGGGGATGCCTACGAGCAGTACTTC. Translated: CASSQATGDAYEQYF.

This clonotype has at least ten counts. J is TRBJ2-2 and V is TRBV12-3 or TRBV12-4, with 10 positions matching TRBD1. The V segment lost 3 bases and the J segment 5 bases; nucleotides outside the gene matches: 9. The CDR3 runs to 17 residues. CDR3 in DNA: TGTGCCAGCAGTTTTCACTTCGACAGGGGGCTTACCGGGGAGCTGTTTTTT. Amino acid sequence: CASSFHFDRGLTGELFF.

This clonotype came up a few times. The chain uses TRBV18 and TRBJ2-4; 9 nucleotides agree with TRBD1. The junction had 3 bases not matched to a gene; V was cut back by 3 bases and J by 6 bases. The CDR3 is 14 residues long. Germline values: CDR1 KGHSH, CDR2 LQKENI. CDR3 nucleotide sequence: TGTGCCAGCTCACCTTCGGGACAGGGAAACATTCAGTACTTC. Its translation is CASSPSGQGNIQYF.

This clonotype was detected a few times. The CDR3 spells CSASPYSNQPQHF. The CDR3 coding sequence is TGCAGTGCTAGCCCCTATAGCAATCAGCCCCAGCATTTT. The chain joins TRBV20-1 to TRBJ1-5; D ambiguous. CDR1 and CDR2 from the germline V gene are DFQATT and SNEGSKA (reference sequence). V dropped 3 bases and J dropped 0 bases, with 6 bases sitting between them. This CDR3 comprises 13 residues.

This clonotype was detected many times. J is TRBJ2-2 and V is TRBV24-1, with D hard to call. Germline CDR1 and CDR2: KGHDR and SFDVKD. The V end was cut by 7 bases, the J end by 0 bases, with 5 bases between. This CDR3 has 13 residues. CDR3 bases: TGTGCCACCAGCTCAACGAACACCGGGGAGCTGTTTTTT. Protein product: CATSSTNTGELFF.

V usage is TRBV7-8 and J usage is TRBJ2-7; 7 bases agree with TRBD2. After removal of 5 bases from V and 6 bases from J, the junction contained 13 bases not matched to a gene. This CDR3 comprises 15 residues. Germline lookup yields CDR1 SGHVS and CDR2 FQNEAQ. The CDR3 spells CASSPRLAYRGEQYF. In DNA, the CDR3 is TGTGCCAGCAGCCCTAGACTAGCCTACCGTGGCGAGCAGTACTTC.

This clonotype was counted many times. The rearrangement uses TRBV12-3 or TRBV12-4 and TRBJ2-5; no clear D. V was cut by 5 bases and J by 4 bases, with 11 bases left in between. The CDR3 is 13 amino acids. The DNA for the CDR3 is TGTGCCAGCAGTATTAGCCTGGGAGAGACCCAGTACTTC. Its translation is CASSISLGETQYF.

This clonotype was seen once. The CDR3 sequence: CASAVPAGGAPQETQYF. As DNA, the CDR3 is TGTGCCTCAGCAGTCCCGGCCGGGGGGGCCCCGCAAGAGACCCAGTACTTC. The chain employs TRBV2 and TRBJ2-5; 8 nucleotides agree with TRBD2. J was trimmed by 2 bases and V by 11 bases; bases with no gene match: 19. From germline, CDR1 is SNHLY and CDR2 FYNNEI. This CDR3 contains 17 residues. Filled out from reference TRBV2 and TRBJ2-5, the complete variable domain reads EPEVTQTPSHQVTQMGQEVILRCVPISNHLYFYWYRQILGQKVEFLVSFYNNEISEKSEIFDDQFSVERPDGSNFTLKIRSTKLEDSAMYFCASAVPAGGAPQETQYFGPGTRLLVL.

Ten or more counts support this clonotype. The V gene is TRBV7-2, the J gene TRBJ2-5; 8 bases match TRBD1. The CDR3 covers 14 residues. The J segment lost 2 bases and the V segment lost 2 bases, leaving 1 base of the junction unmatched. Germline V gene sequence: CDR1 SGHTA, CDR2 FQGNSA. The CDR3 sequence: CASSLNRGQETQYF. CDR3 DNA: TGTGCCAGCAGCTTAAACAGGGGGCAAGAGACCCAGTACTTC.

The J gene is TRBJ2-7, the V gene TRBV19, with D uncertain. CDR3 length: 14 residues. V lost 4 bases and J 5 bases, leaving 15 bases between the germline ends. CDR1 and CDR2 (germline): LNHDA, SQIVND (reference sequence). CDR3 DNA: TGTGCCAGTAGTAGCCCTCTATATTCCCACGAGCAGTACTTC. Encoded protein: CASSSPLYSHEQYF.

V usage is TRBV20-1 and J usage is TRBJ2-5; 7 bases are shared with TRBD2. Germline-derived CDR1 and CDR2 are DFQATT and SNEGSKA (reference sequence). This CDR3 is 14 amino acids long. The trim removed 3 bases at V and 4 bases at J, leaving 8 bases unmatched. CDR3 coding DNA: TGCAGTGCTAGTGGGGGGGGAAGAGGAGAGACCCAGTACTTC. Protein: CSASGGGRGETQYF.

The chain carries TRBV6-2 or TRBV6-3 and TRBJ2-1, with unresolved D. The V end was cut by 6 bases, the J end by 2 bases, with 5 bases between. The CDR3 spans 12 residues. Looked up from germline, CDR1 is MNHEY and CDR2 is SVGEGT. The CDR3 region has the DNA TGTGCCAGCAGGGAGACCTACAATGAGCAGTTCTTC. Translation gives CASRETYNEQFF.

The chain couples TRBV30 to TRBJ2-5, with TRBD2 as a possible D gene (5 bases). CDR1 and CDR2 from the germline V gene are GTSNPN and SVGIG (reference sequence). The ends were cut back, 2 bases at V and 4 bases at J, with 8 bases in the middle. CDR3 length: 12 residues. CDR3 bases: TGTGCCTGGAGTAAGGGAGCAGAGACCCAGTACTTC. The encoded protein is CAWSKGAETQYF.

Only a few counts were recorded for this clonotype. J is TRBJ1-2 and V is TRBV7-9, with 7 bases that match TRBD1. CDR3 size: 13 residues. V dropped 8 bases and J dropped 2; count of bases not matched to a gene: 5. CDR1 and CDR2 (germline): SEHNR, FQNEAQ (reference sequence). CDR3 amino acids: CASYSGGNYGYTF. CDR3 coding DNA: TGTGCCAGCTATTCAGGGGGGAACTATGGCTACACCTTC.

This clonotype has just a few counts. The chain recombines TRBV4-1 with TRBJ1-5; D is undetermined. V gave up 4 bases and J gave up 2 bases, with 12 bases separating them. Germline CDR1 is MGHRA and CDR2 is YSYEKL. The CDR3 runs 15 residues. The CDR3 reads CASSLSTDRNQPQHF. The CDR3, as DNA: TGCGCCAGCAGCCTCTCTACAGATCGCAATCAGCCCCAGCATTTT.

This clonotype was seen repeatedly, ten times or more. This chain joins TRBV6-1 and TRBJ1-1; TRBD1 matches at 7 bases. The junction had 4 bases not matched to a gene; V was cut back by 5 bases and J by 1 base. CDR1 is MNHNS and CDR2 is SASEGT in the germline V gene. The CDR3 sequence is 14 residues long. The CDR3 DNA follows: TGTGCCAGCAGTCGAAGACAGGGGAACACTGAAGCTTTCTTT. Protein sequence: CASSRRQGNTEAFF.

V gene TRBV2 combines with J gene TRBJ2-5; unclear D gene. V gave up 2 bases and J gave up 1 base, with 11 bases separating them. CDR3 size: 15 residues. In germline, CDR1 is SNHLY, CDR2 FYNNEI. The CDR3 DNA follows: TGTGCCAGCAGTGAACGTGTGGACCCCCAAGAGACCCAGTACTTC. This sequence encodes CASSERVDPQETQYF.